This T cell receptor beta chain was captured by sequencing in a study of shared clonotypes between healthy human individuals. Profiled with immunoSEQ multiplex PCR; TCRdb holds only in-frame clones, not every one. The repertoire holds around 510,000 clones, with roughly 79% as singletons. General observations from the study: Blood was the only sampled material, and tissue repertoires likely differ.

This clone was picked up many times. The antigen is not known. The sample holds other DNA sequences that translate to the same CDR3. The germline V and J ends were trimmed by 3 bases and 0 bases, with 9 bases remaining between them. Germline V gene data show CDR1 as MDHEN and CDR2 as SYDVKM. This CDR3 region has 16 residues. The TCR comes from a woman aged 35 to 49 in good health. Some clones in this sample may be carry-over from other donors' samples. The sequenced sample consisted of PBMCs. V and J are TRBV28 and TRBJ2-6; no clear D. The CDR3 DNA follows: TGTGCCAGCAGTTTGGGTACAGTCTCTGGGGCCAACGTCCTGACTTTC. Translation gives CASSLGTVSGANVLTF.